The T cell receptor beta chain under discussion was sequenced for a study of cytomegalovirus exposure and HLA in healthy donors. This CDR3 spans 11 amino acids. Germline V gives CDR1 MDHEN, CDR2 SYDVKM. Trimming cost V 8 bases and J 11 bases, with 15 bases left between them. TCRdb keeps only in-frame clones here, not all; method: immunoSEQ multiplex PCR. Altogether about 140,000 clones are present, 70% to 90% being singletons, with the ten largest covering roughly 9.4%. This clone came up once. The chain links TRBV28 to TRBJ1-1; D unclear. The clonotype originates from a man younger than 35 in good health and CMV-seropositive. The specimen sequenced was PBMCs. The CDR3 here is CASGRGIRAFF. CDR3 bases: TGTGCCAGCGGGAGAGGGATCAGGGCTTTCTTT.